These T cell receptor beta chains were read from a single sample in a study of T cell repertoires in cytomegalovirus infection. TCRdb analysed the reads with MiXCR anew, one entry per CDR3 protein. Here the sample spans about 110,000 distinct CDR3 sequences, around 40% being singletons. These TCRs' antigens remain unknown. The material sequenced was CD8+ T cells from cultured PBMCs, taken from culture after CMV antigen stimulation. All receptors derive from a human donor in good health (CMV status not recorded). Some clones in this sample may be carry-over from other donors' samples. Each CDR3 is given with its conserved first and last residue. Each record gives: CDR3 DNA, CDR3 protein, D gene, J gene, V gene, CDR3 length, clone size. The D gene is left open where the match is weak. A row's size may be missing; if present it is once, few, many or a size class.

CDR3 DNA: TGTGCCAGCAGCTTAAGCTGGGGGGATAGAGGCGTCAATGAGCAGTTCTTC; CDR3 protein: CASSLSWGDRGVNEQFF; D gene: .; J gene: TRBJ2-1; V gene: TRBV11-1; CDR3 length: 17; clone size: many
CDR3 DNA: TGCAGTGCTAGAGGAAGTGGACAGGCGAATTCCCTCACAGATACGCAGTATTTT; CDR3 protein: CSARGSGQANSLTDTQYF; D gene: TRBD1; J gene: TRBJ2-3; V gene: TRBV20-1; CDR3 length: 18; clone size: .
CDR3 DNA: TGTGCCACCACAGGGCCGTTGGGCAATCAGCCCCAGCATTTT; CDR3 protein: CATTGPLGNQPQHF; D gene: .; J gene: TRBJ1-5; V gene: TRBV19; CDR3 length: 14; clone size: .
CDR3 DNA: TGCGCCAGCAGCCAAGAAAATTGGGGGAACACTGAAGCTTTCTTT; CDR3 protein: CASSQENWGNTEAFF; D gene: .; J gene: TRBJ1-1; V gene: TRBV4-1; CDR3 length: 15; clone size: .
CDR3 DNA: TGTGCCAGCAGCCAGCTTGGTAGCGGGGCCAGCACAGATACGCAGTATTTT; CDR3 protein: CASSQLGSGASTDTQYF; D gene: TRBD2; J gene: TRBJ2-3; V gene: TRBV12-3/TRBV12-4; CDR3 length: 17; clone size: many
CDR3 DNA: TGTGCCAGTAGTATAGCACCGTCCTACGAGCAGTACTTC; CDR3 protein: CASSIAPSYEQYF; D gene: .; J gene: TRBJ2-7; V gene: TRBV19; CDR3 length: 13; clone size: many
CDR3 DNA: TGCAGCGTTGGAGACAGGGACCTAAAAAGCACAGATACGCAGTATTTT; CDR3 protein: CSVGDRDLKSTDTQYF; D gene: TRBD1; J gene: TRBJ2-3; V gene: TRBV29-1; CDR3 length: 16; clone size: many
CDR3 DNA: TGTGCCAGCAGCTTAGCGGTGGCGGGGACGGTCCGGCCTTCCTACAATGAGCAGTTCTTC; CDR3 protein: CASSLAVAGTVRPSYNEQFF; D gene: .; J gene: TRBJ2-1; V gene: TRBV7-8; CDR3 length: 20; clone size: few
CDR3 DNA: TGTGCCAGCAGTCCCGGGTTTGGGGGTCCCTATGGCTACACCTTC; CDR3 protein: CASSPGFGGPYGYTF; D gene: .; J gene: TRBJ1-2; V gene: TRBV27; CDR3 length: 15; clone size: .
CDR3 DNA: TGTGCCAGCAGCTCGACAGGGGGCGACCCATATAGCAATCAGCCCCAGCATTTT; CDR3 protein: CASSSTGGDPYSNQPQHF; D gene: TRBD1; J gene: TRBJ1-5; V gene: TRBV7-9; CDR3 length: 18; clone size: .
CDR3 DNA: TGTGCCAGCAGTGTAGGACTTTACAATGAGCAGTTCTTC; CDR3 protein: CASSVGLYNEQFF; D gene: .; J gene: TRBJ2-1; V gene: TRBV6-4; CDR3 length: 13; clone size: few
CDR3 DNA: TGTGCCAGCAGACCCTTGACAGTTCCTAATGAAAAACTGTTTTTT; CDR3 protein: CASRPLTVPNEKLFF; D gene: .; J gene: TRBJ1-4; V gene: TRBV27; CDR3 length: 15; clone size: .
CDR3 DNA: TGTGCCAGCAGCCACCTTACCGGGACAGAAGCCGGGGAGCTGTTTTTT; CDR3 protein: CASSHLTGTEAGELFF; D gene: TRBD1; J gene: TRBJ2-2; V gene: TRBV3-1; CDR3 length: 16; clone size: few
CDR3 DNA: TGTGCCAGCAGTGATGGGACAGGGGGCGATCAGCCCCAGCATTTT; CDR3 protein: CASSDGTGGDQPQHF; D gene: TRBD1; J gene: TRBJ1-5; V gene: TRBV6-1; CDR3 length: 15; clone size: .
CDR3 DNA: TGTGCCAGCAGCTTAGAAGCGGGGGGGCCAGCGGATACGCAGTATTTT; CDR3 protein: CASSLEAGGPADTQYF; D gene: TRBD2; J gene: TRBJ2-3; V gene: TRBV7-6; CDR3 length: 16; clone size: .
CDR3 DNA: TGTGCCAGCAGCCCGAGGGGCGGCAATGAGCAGTTCTTC; CDR3 protein: CASSPRGGNEQFF; D gene: .; J gene: TRBJ2-1; V gene: TRBV28; CDR3 length: 13; clone size: .
CDR3 DNA: TGTGCCAGTAATTCCGGGTGGGGAGATACGCAGTATTTT; CDR3 protein: CASNSGWGDTQYF; D gene: .; J gene: TRBJ2-3; V gene: TRBV19; CDR3 length: 13; clone size: .
CDR3 DNA: TGTGCCAGCAGTTCCCCGGACAGCGGGGGGAGAACCGGGGAGCTGTTTTTT; CDR3 protein: CASSSPDSGGRTGELFF; D gene: TRBD2; J gene: TRBJ2-2; V gene: TRBV12-3/TRBV12-4; CDR3 length: 17; clone size: .
CDR3 DNA: TGTGCCAGTAGTATAGATCTTAGACAGGGACCAGAGACCCAGTACTTC; CDR3 protein: CASSIDLRQGPETQYF; D gene: TRBD1; J gene: TRBJ2-5; V gene: TRBV19; CDR3 length: 16; clone size: .
CDR3 DNA: TGCGCCAGCAGCTACACAGGGCTCACTGAAGCTTTCTTT; CDR3 protein: CASSYTGLTEAFF; D gene: .; J gene: TRBJ1-1; V gene: TRBV5-1; CDR3 length: 13; clone size: .
CDR3 DNA: TGTGCCAGCAGCGTATCCGGAGGGTTAAATCAGCCCCAGCATTTT; CDR3 protein: CASSVSGGLNQPQHF; D gene: .; J gene: TRBJ1-5; V gene: TRBV9; CDR3 length: 15; clone size: .
CDR3 DNA: TGCGCCAGCAGTCTTACTGACGGATACACTGAAGCTTTCTTT; CDR3 protein: CASSLTDGYTEAFF; D gene: .; J gene: TRBJ1-1; V gene: TRBV5-1; CDR3 length: 14; clone size: .
CDR3 DNA: TGTGCCAGCATGCCGGCGGGACAGGTCCTGTACTTC; CDR3 protein: CASMPAGQVLYF; D gene: TRBD1; J gene: TRBJ2-7; V gene: TRBV6-5; CDR3 length: 12; clone size: many
CDR3 DNA: TGCAGTGCACGCTCGATACTAGCGGGGGGCTACGAGCAGTACTTC; CDR3 protein: CSARSILAGGYEQYF; D gene: TRBD2; J gene: TRBJ2-7; V gene: TRBV20-1; CDR3 length: 15; clone size: .
CDR3 DNA: TGTGCCAGCAGTTTAGGGGACCCGATGGGGTACGAGCAGTACTTC; CDR3 protein: CASSLGDPMGYEQYF; D gene: .; J gene: TRBJ2-7; V gene: TRBV28; CDR3 length: 15; clone size: .
CDR3 DNA: TGTGCCAGCAGTCCCCGCGGTGGGGGGAACACTGAAGCTTTCTTT; CDR3 protein: CASSPRGGGNTEAFF; D gene: .; J gene: TRBJ1-1; V gene: TRBV7-9; CDR3 length: 15; clone size: few
CDR3 DNA: TGCGCCAGCAGCTTGGAGACCGGGGGAGCGAACACCGGGGAGCTGTTTTTT; CDR3 protein: CASSLETGGANTGELFF; D gene: .; J gene: TRBJ2-2; V gene: TRBV5-1; CDR3 length: 17; clone size: .
CDR3 DNA: TGTGCCAGCAGGGGACTAGCGGGGGGGTGGAGCTCCTACGAGCAGTACTTC; CDR3 protein: CASRGLAGGWSSYEQYF; D gene: TRBD2; J gene: TRBJ2-7; V gene: TRBV7-2; CDR3 length: 17; clone size: few
CDR3 DNA: TGTGCCAGCAGCTCCGGGTATCAGCCCCAGCATTTT; CDR3 protein: CASSSGYQPQHF; D gene: .; J gene: TRBJ1-5; V gene: TRBV5-8; CDR3 length: 12; clone size: many
CDR3 DNA: TGTGCCACCAGTGACCCCGGACTCGAAGGTGAAGCTTTCTTT; CDR3 protein: CATSDPGLEGEAFF; D gene: .; J gene: TRBJ1-1; V gene: TRBV24-1; CDR3 length: 14; clone size: few
CDR3 DNA: TGCGCCAGCAGCACCCCGACAGGGTCGGTAGAGACCCAGTACTTC; CDR3 protein: CASSTPTGSVETQYF; D gene: TRBD1; J gene: TRBJ2-5; V gene: TRBV4-1; CDR3 length: 15; clone size: few
CDR3 DNA: TGCAGTGGGGTCCGGGTGAGCTCCTACGAGCAGTACTTC; CDR3 protein: CSGVRVSSYEQYF; D gene: .; J gene: TRBJ2-7; V gene: TRBV20-1; CDR3 length: 13; clone size: .
CDR3 DNA: TGCAGTGCTAGAGCCCCGGGACACCTAATTTATACGCAGTATTTT; CDR3 protein: CSARAPGHLIYTQYF; D gene: .; J gene: TRBJ2-3; V gene: TRBV20-1; CDR3 length: 15; clone size: .
CDR3 DNA: TGTGCCAGCAGCCAATTCGCCGGGACAGGGGGGGCCTACGAGCAGTACTTC; CDR3 protein: CASSQFAGTGGAYEQYF; D gene: TRBD1; J gene: TRBJ2-7; V gene: TRBV7-6; CDR3 length: 17; clone size: .
CDR3 DNA: TGTGCCAGCAGTGACGGGGGACAGGGGGCGCCTGAGCAGTTCTTC; CDR3 protein: CASSDGGQGAPEQFF; D gene: TRBD1; J gene: TRBJ2-1; V gene: TRBV2; CDR3 length: 15; clone size: few
CDR3 DNA: TGTGCTAGTGGTTGGGACGGACAGGTTTACACTGAAGCTTTCTTT; CDR3 protein: CASGWDGQVYTEAFF; D gene: TRBD1; J gene: TRBJ1-1; V gene: TRBV12-5; CDR3 length: 15; clone size: .